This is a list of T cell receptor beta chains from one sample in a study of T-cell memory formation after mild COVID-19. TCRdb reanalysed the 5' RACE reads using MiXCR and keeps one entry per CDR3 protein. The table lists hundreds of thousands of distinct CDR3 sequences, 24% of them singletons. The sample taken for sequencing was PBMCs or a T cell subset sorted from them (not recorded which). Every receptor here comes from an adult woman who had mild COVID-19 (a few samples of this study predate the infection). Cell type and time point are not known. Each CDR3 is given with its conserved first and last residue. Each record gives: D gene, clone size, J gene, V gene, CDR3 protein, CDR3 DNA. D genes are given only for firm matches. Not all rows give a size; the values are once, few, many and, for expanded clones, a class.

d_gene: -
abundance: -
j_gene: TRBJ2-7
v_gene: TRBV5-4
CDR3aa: CASSPGGENEQYF
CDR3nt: TGTGCCAGCAGCCCGGGCGGGGAAAACGAGCAGTACTTC

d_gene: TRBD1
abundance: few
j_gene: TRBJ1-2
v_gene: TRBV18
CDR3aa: CASSPRTGTGGPNYGYTF
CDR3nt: TGTGCCAGCTCACCCCGAACCGGGACAGGGGGTCCTAACTATGGCTACACCTTC

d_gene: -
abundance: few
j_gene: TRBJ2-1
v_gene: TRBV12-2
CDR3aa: CASRSPWQRVSYNEQFF
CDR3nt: TGTGCAAGTCGTTCCCCGTGGCAGAGAGTCTCCTACAATGAGCAGTTCTTC

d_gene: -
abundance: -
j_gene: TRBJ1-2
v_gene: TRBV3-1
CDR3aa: CASSQGAGGNYGYTF
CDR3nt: TGTGCCAGCAGCCAAGGTGCAGGAGGGAACTATGGCTACACCTTC

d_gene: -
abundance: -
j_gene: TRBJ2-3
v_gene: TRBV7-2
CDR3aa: CASSLHSTSLIVDTQYF
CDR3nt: TGTGCCAGCAGCCTGCATTCGACTAGTTTGATAGTGGATACGCAGTATTTT

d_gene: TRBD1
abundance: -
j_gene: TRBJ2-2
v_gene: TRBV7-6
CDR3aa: CASSLFGQGDTGELFF
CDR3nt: TGTGCCAGCAGCTTATTCGGACAGGGAGACACCGGGGAGCTGTTTTTT

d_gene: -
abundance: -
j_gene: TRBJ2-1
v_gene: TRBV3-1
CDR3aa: CASSQVAGHNEQFF
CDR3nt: TGTGCCAGCAGCCAAGTTGCAGGGCACAATGAGCAGTTCTTC

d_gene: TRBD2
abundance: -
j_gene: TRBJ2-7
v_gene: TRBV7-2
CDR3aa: CASSSTPGTSVGEQYF
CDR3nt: TGTGCCAGCAGCTCTACTCCCGGGACTAGCGTCGGAGAGCAGTACTTC

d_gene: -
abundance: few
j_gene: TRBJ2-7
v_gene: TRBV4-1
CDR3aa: CASSADWDYEQYF
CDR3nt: TGCGCCAGCAGCGCGGACTGGGACTACGAGCAGTACTTC

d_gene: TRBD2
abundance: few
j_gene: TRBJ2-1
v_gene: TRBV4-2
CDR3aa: CASSPQMGSSGPYNEQFF
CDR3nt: TGTGCCAGCAGCCCCCAAATGGGATCTAGCGGACCCTACAATGAGCAGTTCTTC

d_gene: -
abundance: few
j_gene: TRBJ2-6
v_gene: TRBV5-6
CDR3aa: CASSIIISGANVLTF
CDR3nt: TGTGCCAGCAGTATCATTATCTCTGGGGCCAACGTCCTGACTTTC

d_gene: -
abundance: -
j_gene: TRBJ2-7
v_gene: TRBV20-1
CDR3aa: CSARLPGATYEQYF
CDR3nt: TGCAGTGCTAGACTCCCGGGGGCCACCTACGAGCAGTACTTC

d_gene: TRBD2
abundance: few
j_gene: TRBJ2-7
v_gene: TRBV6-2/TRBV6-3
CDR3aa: CASSSDRLAGGYEQYF
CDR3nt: TGTGCCAGCAGTTCTGATCGACTAGCGGGTGGTTACGAGCAGTACTTC

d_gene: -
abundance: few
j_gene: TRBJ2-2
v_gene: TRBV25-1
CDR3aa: CASSLNKANTGELFF
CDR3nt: TGTGCCAGCAGCCTGAACAAAGCGAACACCGGGGAGCTGTTTTTT

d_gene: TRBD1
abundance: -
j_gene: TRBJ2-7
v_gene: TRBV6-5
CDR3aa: CASSYHGTASYEQYF
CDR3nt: TGTGCCAGCAGTTACCACGGGACAGCATCCTACGAGCAGTACTTC

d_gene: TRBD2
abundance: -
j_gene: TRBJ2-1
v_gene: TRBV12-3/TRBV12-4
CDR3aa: CASSPTSGRYYNEQFF
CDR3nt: TGTGCCAGCAGTCCTACTAGCGGGAGGTATTACAATGAGCAGTTCTTC

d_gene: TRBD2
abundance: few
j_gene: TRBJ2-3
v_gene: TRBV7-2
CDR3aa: CASSFTGTSGYKGTQYF
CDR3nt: TGTGCCAGCAGCTTTACCGGGACTAGCGGGTACAAGGGTACGCAGTATTTT

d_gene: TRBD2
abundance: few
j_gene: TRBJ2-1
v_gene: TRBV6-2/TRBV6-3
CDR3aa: CASSSRTSGTIYNEQFF
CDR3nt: TGTGCCAGCAGTTCGAGGACTAGCGGGACAATCTACAATGAGCAGTTCTTC

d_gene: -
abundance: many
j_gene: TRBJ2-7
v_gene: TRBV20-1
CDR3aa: CSAERDTNSYEQYF
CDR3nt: TGCAGTGCTGAAAGGGACACAAACTCCTACGAGCAGTACTTC

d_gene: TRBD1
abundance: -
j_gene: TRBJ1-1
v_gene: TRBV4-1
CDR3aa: CASSQEGTGGFVANTEAFF
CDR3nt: TGCGCCAGCAGCCAAGAAGGGACAGGGGGCTTTGTTGCGAACACTGAAGCTTTCTTT

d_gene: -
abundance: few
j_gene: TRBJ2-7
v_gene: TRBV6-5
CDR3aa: CASSYSGRGAYEQYF
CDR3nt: TGTGCCAGCAGTTACTCAGGCAGGGGGGCCTACGAGCAGTACTTC

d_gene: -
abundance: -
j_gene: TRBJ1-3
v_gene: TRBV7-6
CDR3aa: CASSRGTNSGNTIYF
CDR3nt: TGTGCCAGCAGCCGAGGGACGAACTCTGGAAACACCATATATTTT

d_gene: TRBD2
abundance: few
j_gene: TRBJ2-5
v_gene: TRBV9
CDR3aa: CASSVDSGTRGAETQYF
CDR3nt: TGTGCCAGCAGCGTAGATAGCGGGACGCGAGGGGCTGAGACCCAGTACTTC

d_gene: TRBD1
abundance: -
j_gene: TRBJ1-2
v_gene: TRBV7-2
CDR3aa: CASSLDGTGLLSLYGYTF
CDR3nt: TGTGCCAGCAGCTTAGACGGGACAGGCCTCCTCTCTCTCTATGGCTACACCTTC

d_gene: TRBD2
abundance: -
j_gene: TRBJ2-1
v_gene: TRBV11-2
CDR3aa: CASSPTSGRAVEQFF
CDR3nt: TGTGCCAGCAGCCCGACTAGCGGGAGGGCGGTTGAGCAGTTCTTC

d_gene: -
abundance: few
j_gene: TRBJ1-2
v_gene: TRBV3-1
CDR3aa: CASSYPGGAYGYTF
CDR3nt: TGTGCCAGCAGCTACCCCGGGGGGGCTTATGGCTACACCTTC

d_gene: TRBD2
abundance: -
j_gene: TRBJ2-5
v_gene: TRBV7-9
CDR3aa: CASSASGRLGETQYF
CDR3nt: TGTGCCAGCAGCGCTAGCGGGAGGTTGGGTGAGACCCAGTACTTC

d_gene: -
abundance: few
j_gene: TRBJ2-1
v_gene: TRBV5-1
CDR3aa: CASSLGALDNEQFF
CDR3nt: TGCGCCAGCAGCTTAGGGGCACTTGACAATGAGCAGTTCTTC

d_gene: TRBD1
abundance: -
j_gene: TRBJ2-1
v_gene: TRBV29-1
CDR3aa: CSVARDREDEQFF
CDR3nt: TGCAGCGTTGCGAGGGACAGGGAGGATGAGCAGTTCTTC

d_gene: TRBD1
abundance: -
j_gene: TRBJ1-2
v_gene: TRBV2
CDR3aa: CASRRTGSGYTF
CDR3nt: TGTGCCAGCAGGAGGACAGGGTCTGGCTACACCTTC

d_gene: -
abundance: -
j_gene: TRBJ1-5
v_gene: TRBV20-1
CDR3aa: CSVVEGDFNQPQHF
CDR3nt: TGCAGTGTCGTTGAGGGCGACTTCAATCAGCCCCAGCATTTT

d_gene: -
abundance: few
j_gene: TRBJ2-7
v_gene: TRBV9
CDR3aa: CASSPGTFSSYEQYF
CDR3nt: TGTGCCAGCAGCCCTGGGACTTTCAGCTCCTACGAGCAGTACTTC

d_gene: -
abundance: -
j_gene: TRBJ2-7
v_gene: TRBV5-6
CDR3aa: CASSFAGRNEQYF
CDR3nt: TGTGCCAGCAGCTTCGCAGGGCGGAACGAGCAGTACTTC

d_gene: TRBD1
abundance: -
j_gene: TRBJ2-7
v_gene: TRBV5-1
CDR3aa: CASSLGPGTGAYEQYF
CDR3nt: TGCGCCAGCAGCTTAGGTCCCGGGACAGGGGCGTACGAGCAGTACTTC

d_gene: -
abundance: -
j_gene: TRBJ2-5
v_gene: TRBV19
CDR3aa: CASSPRTIQETQYF
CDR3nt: TGTGCCAGTAGCCCCAGGACAATCCAAGAGACCCAGTACTTC

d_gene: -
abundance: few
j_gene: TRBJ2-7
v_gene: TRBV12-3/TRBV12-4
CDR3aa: CASSLRPTYEQYF
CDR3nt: TGTGCCAGCAGTTTAAGGCCAACCTACGAGCAGTACTTC

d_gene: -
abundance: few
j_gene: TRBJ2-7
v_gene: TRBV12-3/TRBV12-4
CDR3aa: CASSLARSQDEQYF
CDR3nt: TGTGCCAGCAGTTTAGCGCGGTCCCAGGACGAGCAGTACTTC

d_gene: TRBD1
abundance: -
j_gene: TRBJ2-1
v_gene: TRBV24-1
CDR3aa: CATSDRRQGIYNEQFF
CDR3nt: TGTGCCACCAGTGATCGTCGACAGGGTATATACAATGAGCAGTTCTTC

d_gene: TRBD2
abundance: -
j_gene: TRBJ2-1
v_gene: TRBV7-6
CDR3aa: CASSPRTSGDSFNEQFF
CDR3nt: TGTGCCAGCAGCCCGAGGACTAGCGGGGATTCCTTCAATGAGCAGTTCTTC

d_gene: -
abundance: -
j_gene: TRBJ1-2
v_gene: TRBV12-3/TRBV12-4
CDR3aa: CASSLFSGQNYGYTF
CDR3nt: TGTGCCAGCAGTTTATTTAGCGGGCAGAACTATGGCTACACCTTC

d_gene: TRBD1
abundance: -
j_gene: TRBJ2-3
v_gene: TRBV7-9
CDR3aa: CASSLGQTRTDTQYF
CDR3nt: TGTGCCAGCAGCCTGGGACAGACGCGCACAGATACGCAGTATTTT

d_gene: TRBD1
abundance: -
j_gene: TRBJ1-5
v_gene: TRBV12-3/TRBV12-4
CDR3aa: CASSQGAVQPQHF
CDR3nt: TGTGCCAGCAGTCAGGGGGCTGTTCAGCCCCAGCATTTT

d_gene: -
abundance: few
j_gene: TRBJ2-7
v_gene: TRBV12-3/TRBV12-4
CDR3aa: CASRDGSSYEQYF
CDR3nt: TGTGCCAGCAGAGACGGGAGCTCCTACGAGCAGTACTTC

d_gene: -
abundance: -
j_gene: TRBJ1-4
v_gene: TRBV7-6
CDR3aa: CASSLGSPTPNEKLFF
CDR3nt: TGTGCCAGCAGCTTAGGATCGCCCACACCCAATGAAAAACTGTTTTTT

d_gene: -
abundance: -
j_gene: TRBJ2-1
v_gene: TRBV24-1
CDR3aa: CATALGYNEQFF
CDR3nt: TGTGCCACCGCCCTAGGATACAATGAGCAGTTCTTC

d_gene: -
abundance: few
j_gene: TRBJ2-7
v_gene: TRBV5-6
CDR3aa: CASSLGELYEQYF
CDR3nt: TGTGCCAGCAGCTTGGGCGAACTCTACGAGCAGTACTTC

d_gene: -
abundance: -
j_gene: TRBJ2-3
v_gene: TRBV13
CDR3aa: CASSSRTYLGDTQYF
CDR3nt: TGTGCCAGCAGCTCCCGGACGTATTTGGGGGATACGCAGTATTTT

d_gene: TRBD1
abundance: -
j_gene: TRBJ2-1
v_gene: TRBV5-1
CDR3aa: CASVQGDEQFF
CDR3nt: TGCGCCAGCGTCCAGGGGGATGAGCAGTTCTTC

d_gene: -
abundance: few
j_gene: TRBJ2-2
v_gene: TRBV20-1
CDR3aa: CSARDPGANTGELFF
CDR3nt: TGCAGTGCTAGAGATCCAGGAGCGAACACCGGGGAGCTGTTTTTT

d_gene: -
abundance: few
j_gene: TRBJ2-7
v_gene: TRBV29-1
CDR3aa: CSVEVVGTPVGGQYF
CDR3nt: TGCAGCGTTGAAGTGGTCGGGACACCCGTCGGTGGGCAGTACTTC

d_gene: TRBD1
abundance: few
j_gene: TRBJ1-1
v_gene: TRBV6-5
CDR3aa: CASRLTGGATEAFF
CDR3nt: TGTGCCAGCAGACTGACAGGGGGTGCCACTGAAGCTTTCTTT

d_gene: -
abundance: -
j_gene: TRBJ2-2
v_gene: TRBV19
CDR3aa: CASSQSHTNTGELFF
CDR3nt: TGTGCCAGTAGCCAGTCCCATACGAACACCGGGGAGCTGTTTTTT

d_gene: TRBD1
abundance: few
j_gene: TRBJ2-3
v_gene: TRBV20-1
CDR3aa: CSAKFTGGYTQYF
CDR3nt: TGCAGTGCCAAGTTTACAGGGGGATATACGCAGTATTTT

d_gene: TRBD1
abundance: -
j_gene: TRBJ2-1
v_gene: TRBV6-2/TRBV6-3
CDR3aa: CASSYSRLTGGRDEQFF
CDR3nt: TGTGCCAGCAGTTACTCGCGCTTGACAGGGGGGCGGGATGAGCAGTTCTTC

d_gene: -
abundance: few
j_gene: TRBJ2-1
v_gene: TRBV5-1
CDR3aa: CASSLEDEQFF
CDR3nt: TGCGCCAGCAGCTTGGAGGATGAGCAGTTCTTC